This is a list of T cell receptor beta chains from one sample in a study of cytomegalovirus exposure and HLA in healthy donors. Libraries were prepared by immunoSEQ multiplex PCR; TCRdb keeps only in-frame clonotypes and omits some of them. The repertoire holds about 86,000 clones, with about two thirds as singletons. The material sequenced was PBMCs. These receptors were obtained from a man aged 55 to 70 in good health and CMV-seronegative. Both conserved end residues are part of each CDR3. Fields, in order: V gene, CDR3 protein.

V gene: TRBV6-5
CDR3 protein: CASRKTGGPGYTF

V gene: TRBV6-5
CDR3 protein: CATRSQDEGSYEQYF

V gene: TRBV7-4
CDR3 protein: CASSPRTGGRIFGEQYF

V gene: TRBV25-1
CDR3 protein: CASSTAPGQGTTGELFF

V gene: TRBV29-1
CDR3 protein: CSVVSGPANSGELFF

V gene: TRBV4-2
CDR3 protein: CASSQVHGVDGAFF

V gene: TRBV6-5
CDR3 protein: CASSSTGMTSNQPQHF

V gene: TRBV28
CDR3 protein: CASSLSTGGENIQYF

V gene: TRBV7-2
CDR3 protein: CASSLGGIRDGGKTQYF

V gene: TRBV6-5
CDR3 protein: CASSYESGSVYGYTF

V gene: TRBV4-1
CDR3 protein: CASRFGSGSSYEQYF

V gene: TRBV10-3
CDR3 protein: CAISESRAGGAGYNEQFF

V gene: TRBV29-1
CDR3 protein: CSVDARGSSYEQYF

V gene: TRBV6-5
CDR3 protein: CASNYRGSKNEQYF

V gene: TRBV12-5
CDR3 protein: CASGLGTRSNSPLHF

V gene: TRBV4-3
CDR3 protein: CASSQVRGGAPSQYF

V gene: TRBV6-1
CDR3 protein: CASSELGTSGKILYF

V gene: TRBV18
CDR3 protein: CASSKDRDEQYF

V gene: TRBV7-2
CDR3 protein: CASSLGTGQNSPLHF

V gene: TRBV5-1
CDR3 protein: CASSGGAGTHGYTF

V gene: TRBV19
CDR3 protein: CASSMDGANYGYTF

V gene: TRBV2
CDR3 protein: CATADRRSTDTQYF

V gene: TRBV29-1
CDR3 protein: CSAPGQGGEQYF